This T cell receptor beta chain was sequenced for a study of T cell changes during pregnancy in multiple sclerosis. Trimming removed 5 bases at V and 1 base at J, with 11 bases between. The CDR3 covers 14 residues. Germline V gene sequence: CDR1 LGHNT, CDR2 FRNRAP. TCRdb's table, derived via immunoSEQ multiplex PCR, lists solely in-frame clones and lacks some. This sample has 30,000 to 40,000 clones, with about 95% found just once. The input for sequencing was CD4+ T cells from peripheral blood mononuclear cells, taken in the second trimester of pregnancy. This TCR derives from a female donor with multiple sclerosis, enrolled in a pregnancy study. This chain links TRBV12-5 with TRBJ2-5, with D possibly matching TRBD1 (5 bases). The CDR3: CASGLPGPQETQYF. The CDR3, as DNA: TGTGCTAGTGGTCTCCCAGGGCCCCAAGAGACCCAGTACTTC.